The 30 T cell receptor beta chains reported below all come from one sample, sequenced in a study of blood T cell repertoires in COVID-19. Libraries were prepared by immunoSEQ multiplex PCR; TCRdb keeps only in-frame clonotypes and omits some of them. The table shows 300,000 to 400,000 clones, with over 80% occurring only once. The sequenced sample was peripheral blood. These receptors all stem from a man aged 25 to 40 with COVID-19, enrolled during active disease.

The chain couples TRBV5-1 to TRBJ2-2; perhaps TRBD1 as D (8 bases). This CDR3 region has 17 residues. Per the germline V gene, CDR1 is SGHRS and CDR2 is YFSETQ. Trimming removed 4 bases at V and 5 bases at J, with 21 bases between. CDR3 nucleotides: TGCGCCAGCAGCCCCTGGACAGGGACTAAGATGACCGGGGAGCTGTTTTTT. Translating gives CASSPWTGTKMTGELFF.

There are a few counts of this clone. V usage is TRBV11-3 and J usage is TRBJ2-1, with 8 bases that match TRBD1. V trimming: 1 base; J trimming: 9 bases; junction bases outside the gene matches: 5. Germline CDR1 SGHNT, CDR2 YENEEA. The CDR3 length is 14 residues. The DNA of the CDR3 is TGTGCCAGCAGCTTAGTTGGAACAGGGGGTGAGCAGTTCTTC. This codes for CASSLVGTGGEQFF.

In this sample, this clone turned up once. The J gene is TRBJ2-7, the V gene TRBV4-2, with 9 bases that match TRBD1. Per the germline V gene, CDR1 is LGHNA and CDR2 is YNFKEQ. There are 15 residues in the CDR3. J gave up 5 bases and V 4 bases, and 9 bases lay outside the gene matches. This CDR3 reads CASSRWTGVTDEQYF. The CDR3 DNA is TGTGCCAGCAGCCGCTGGACAGGGGTTACGGACGAGCAGTACTTC.

V usage is TRBV11-1 and J usage is TRBJ2-7, with TRBD1 matching 7 bases. Germline-derived CDR1 and CDR2 are SGHAT and FQDESV (reference sequence). The J segment lost 2 bases and the V segment lost 5 bases, leaving 3 bases of the junction unmatched. There are 13 residues in the CDR3. CDR3 nucleotide sequence: TGTGCCAGCAGCCCTGGGACAGCCTACGAGCAGTACTTC. Protein sequence: CASSPGTAYEQYF.

CDR3 nucleotide sequence: TGTGCCTGGAGTGTACTAGGGTCCAACACTGAAGCTTTCTTT. Residues: CAWSVLGSNTEAFF. The chain recombines TRBV30 with TRBJ1-1; no reliable D call. V was trimmed by 0 bases and J by 2 bases, leaving 10 bases between them. CDR3 length: 14 residues. Germline CDR1 GTSNPN, CDR2 SVGIG (reference sequence).

This CDR3 is CASSLDTSGGSYNEQFF. CDR3 bases: TGTGCCAGCAGCTTGGATACTAGCGGTGGCTCCTACAATGAGCAGTTCTTC. V gene TRBV5-4 combines with J gene TRBJ2-1, with 8 positions matching TRBD2. This CDR3 contains 17 residues. Germline loops: CDR1 SGHNT, CDR2 YYREEE (reference sequence). Losses at the gene ends were 0 bases for V and 0 bases for J; bases not matched to a gene: 5.

The chain employs TRBV7-7 and TRBJ1-4, with 8 bases identical to TRBD1. Trimming cost V 5 bases and J 5 bases; bases outside gene matches: 7. Germline V CDR1 and CDR2: SSHAT, FNYEAQ (reference sequence). The CDR3 spans 15 residues. The CDR3 region has the DNA TGTGCCAGCAGCCGAAGGACAGGGCCGAATGAAAAACTGTTTTTT. Translating it yields CASSRRTGPNEKLFF.

The J gene is TRBJ2-1, the V gene TRBV18, with TRBD1 matching 8 bases. The CDR3 covers 17 residues. Unmatched junction bases numbered 11, after V lost 3 bases and J lost 4 bases. The germline V gene encodes CDR1 KGHSH and CDR2 LQKENI. The CDR3 is CASSPGLGQATYNEQFF. For the CDR3, the DNA is TGTGCCAGCTCACCCGGATTGGGACAGGCCACTTACAATGAGCAGTTCTTC.

The CDR3: CASSEPGLPYLNEQFF. In DNA form, the CDR3 reads TGTGCCAGCAGTGAACCTGGACTCCCTTATCTAAATGAGCAGTTCTTC. This chain connects TRBV6-1 to TRBJ2-1; tentative D call: TRBD2 (5 bases). The germline V gene has CDR1 MNHNS and CDR2 SASEGT. The CDR3 totals 16 residues. The V end lost 2 bases, the J end lost 7 bases, and 18 bases lay between the germline ends.

This clone has more than one count but fewer than ten. The rearrangement links TRBV14 to TRBJ1-6; D remains unclear. The CDR3 consists of 15 residues. The germline V gene has CDR1 SGHDN and CDR2 FVKESK. Trimming removed 3 bases from V and 9 bases from J, with 15 bases in between. In nucleotides, the CDR3 is TGTGCCAGCAGCCAGGCCATCGTACTACGTTCACCCCTCCACTTT. Translated, it gives CASSQAIVLRSPLHF. The whole variable domain, remainder taken from reference TRBV14 and TRBJ1-6, is EAGVTQFPSHSVIEKGQTVTLRCDPISGHDNLYWYRRVMGKEIKFLLHFVKESKQDESGMPNNRFLAERTGGTYSTLKVQPAELEDSGVYFCASSQAIVLRSPLHFGNGTRLTVT.

The gene calls are TRBV28 and TRBJ2-6; weak D call: TRBD1 (6 bases). The CDR3 runs 17 residues. From germline, CDR1 is MDHEN and CDR2 SYDVKM. V was pared by 5 bases and J by 0 bases, with 14 bases between. As DNA, the CDR3 is TGTGCCAGCAGTCAGACAGGTTCAAGCTCTGGGGCCAACGTCCTGACTTTC. Translated, it gives CASSQTGSSSGANVLTF.

This clone turned up a few times. V and J are TRBV9 and TRBJ1-2, with D uncertain. The length of the CDR3 is 15 residues. The germline CDR1 and CDR2 sequences are SGDLS and YYNGEE. V dropped 0 bases and J dropped 4 bases, with 13 bases sitting between them. The CDR3 loop is CASSVGAATTYGYTF. CDR3 sequence (DNA): TGTGCCAGCAGCGTAGGCGCAGCCACTACCTATGGCTACACCTTC. Full variable domain (remainder filled in from reference TRBV9 and TRBJ1-2): DSGVTQTPKHLITATGQRVTLRCSPRSGDLSVYWYQQSLDQGLQFLIQYYNGEERAKGNILERFSAQQFPDLHSELNLSSLELGDSALYFCASSVGAATTYGYTFGSGTRLTVV.

V usage is TRBV2 and J usage is TRBJ2-3; no reliable D call. The CDR3 runs to 13 residues. CDR1 SNHLY and CDR2 FYNNEI come from the germline V gene. The ends were cut back, 2 bases at V and 4 bases at J, with 7 bases in the middle. DNA for the CDR3: TGTGCCAGCAGTGAATATCTCGCAGATACGCAGTATTTT. This sequence encodes CASSEYLADTQYF.

This clone showed up just a few times. The CDR3 DNA sequence: TGTGCCAGCAGCTTTAGTGGAAACACCATATATTTT. This translates into CASSFSGNTIYF. The V and J genes are TRBV5-4 and TRBJ1-3; D gene uncertain. Trimming took off 2 bases at V and 3 bases at J, with 3 bases between the two ends. The CDR3 contains 12 residues. Germline V gives CDR1 SGHNT, CDR2 YYREEE (reference sequence).

The J gene is TRBJ2-5, the V gene TRBV19; D possibly corresponds to TRBD2 (6 bases). CDR1 is LNHDA and CDR2 is SQIVND in the germline V gene (reference sequence). With 3 bases removed from V and 5 bases from J, the gap between germline ends came to 16 bases. This CDR3 has 15 amino acids. Here the CDR3 DNA reads TGTGCCAGTAGTATCTATGGCGGGGAGTGGGAGACCCAGTACTTC. Its translation is CASSIYGGEWETQYF.

A note on this clone: One junction end does not reproduce the germline sequence, and a read error may be involved. V usage is TRBV7-9 and J usage is TRBJ1-2, with a weak D call TRBD1 (6 bases). The CDR3 totals 11 residues. Germline assignment: CDR1 SEHNR and CDR2 FQNEAQ (reference sequence). The CDR3 nucleotides read TGTGCCAGCAGCTCCCTAACTCGGACAGTCTTC. Translation gives CASSSLTRTVF.

This clone was picked up one time. The CDR3 DNA is TGTGCCACCAGCAGATCCGGACAGGGGGCGTATGATGAGCAGTTCTTC. Its protein is CATSRSGQGAYDEQFF. The chain links TRBV15 to TRBJ2-1; the match to TRBD1 covers 11 bases. The length of the CDR3 is 16 residues. Germline loops: CDR1 LNHNV, CDR2 YYDKDF (reference sequence). Germline trimming cut 2 bases from V and 8 bases from J; bases unmatched to any gene: 8.

This chain joins TRBV19 and TRBJ1-3; 10 bases are shared with TRBD1. CDR1 is LNHDA, CDR2 SQIVND, per germline (reference sequence). The CDR3 has 17 residues. V lost 4 bases to trimming and J lost 0 bases; unmatched junction nucleotides: 6. CDR3 sequence reads: CASSRTTGGLSGNTIYF. CDR3 nucleotide sequence: TGTGCCAGTAGTAGAACGACAGGGGGCCTCTCTGGAAACACCATATATTTT.

This clone came up once. This sequence joins TRBV3-1 (or the pseudogene TRBV3-2) and TRBJ2-2, with 9 bases that match TRBD2. Germline-derived CDR1 and CDR2 are LGHDT and YNNKEL (reference sequence). The CDR3 consists of 15 residues. V was clipped by 2 bases and J by 4 bases; unmatched bases: 2. The CDR3 nucleotides read TGTGCCAGCAGCCAACAGCGGGGGGTCACCGGGGAGCTGTTTTTT. Translated, it gives CASSQQRGVTGELFF.

The chain employs TRBV7-9 and TRBJ1-5; 8 nucleotides agree with TRBD1. Per the germline V gene, CDR1 is SEHNR and CDR2 is FQNEAQ (reference sequence). Germline trimming cut 5 bases from V and 2 bases from J; bases unmatched to any gene: 2. The CDR3 contains 14 residues. The CDR3 sequence is CASSPGGGNQPQHF. The CDR3 bases are TGTGCCAGCAGCCCAGGGGGCGGCAATCAGCCCCAGCATTTT.

The chain is built from TRBV27 and TRBJ2-7; 10 bases map to TRBD1. Germline V CDR1 and CDR2: MNHEY, SMNVEV (reference sequence). This CDR3 is built from 14 residues. V shed 5 bases, J shed 3 bases, and the junction held 4 bases outside the gene matches. The CDR3 DNA reads as TGTGCCAGCAGTCGGGGACAGGGGCTCTACGAGCAGTACTTC. Translated: CASSRGQGLYEQYF.

This clone showed up just once. The chain uses TRBV28 and TRBJ2-4; D is perhaps TRBD1 (6 bases). V was trimmed by 5 bases and J by 4 bases, leaving 15 bases between them. Germline CDR1 reads MDHEN; CDR2 reads SYDVKM. The CDR3 loop spans 15 amino acids. The CDR3 here is CASSGGRGEKNIQYF. The DNA for the CDR3 is TGTGCCAGCAGTGGGGGCAGGGGAGAAAAAAACATTCAGTACTTC.

V usage is TRBV18 and J usage is TRBJ1-2, with D possibly being TRBD1 (5 bases). The germline V and J ends were trimmed by 1 base and 0 bases, with 9 bases remaining between them. Germline V gives CDR1 KGHSH, CDR2 LQKENI. This CDR3 contains 15 residues. CDR3 protein: CASSPLDRPNYGYTF. The CDR3 DNA follows: TGTGCCAGCTCACCACTAGACAGACCTAACTATGGCTACACCTTC.

The chain joins TRBV6-6 to TRBJ2-7; 7 nucleotides line up with TRBD1. Germline lookup yields CDR1 MNHNY and CDR2 SVGAGI (reference sequence). V lost 6 bases to trimming and J lost 2 bases; unmatched junction nucleotides: 10. The CDR3 is 15 amino acids. CDR3 residues: CASRVSRQGAYEQYF. CDR3 bases: TGTGCCAGCAGAGTAAGTAGACAGGGAGCCTACGAGCAGTACTTC.

The sample holds a few counts of this clone. The chain is built from TRBV4-1 and TRBJ1-1, with 10 bases lining up with TRBD1. The CDR3 length is 14 residues. Germline CDR1 reads MGHRA; CDR2 reads YSYEKL. The V gene end was trimmed by 7 bases and the J gene end by 6 bases; junction bases not matched to a gene: 8. In DNA, the CDR3 is TGCGCCAGCACCCTAGGGACAGGGGTCCCTGAAGCTTTCTTT. Translating gives CASTLGTGVPEAFF.

The V call is TRBV2, the J call TRBJ2-3; 11 bases agree with TRBD2. Germline V gene data show CDR1 as SNHLY and CDR2 as FYNNEI. Trimming at V came to 6 bases and at J to 4 bases, leaving 6 bases not matched to a gene. CDR3 length: 15 residues. The CDR3, as DNA: TGTGCCAGCAGACCGACTAGCGGGGCGGCAGATACGCAGTATTTT. Amino acid sequence: CASRPTSGAADTQYF.

J is TRBJ1-2 and V is TRBV7-2; a possible D gene is TRBD1 (5 bases). With 1 base removed from V and 6 bases from J, the gap between germline ends came to 12 bases. The germline gives CDR1 SGHTA, CDR2 FQGNSA. The CDR3 loop spans 14 amino acids. The CDR3 DNA is TGTGCCAGCAGCTTAGTGGGGGGTCTCGATGGCTACACCTTC. Residues: CASSLVGGLDGYTF.

The chain uses TRBV6-6 and TRBJ1-1; 7 nucleotides line up with TRBD1. The CDR3 runs 15 residues. The germline CDR1 and CDR2 sequences are MNHNY and SVGAGI (reference sequence). After removal of 4 bases from V and 0 bases from J, the junction contained 5 bases not matched to a gene. The chain's CDR3 is CASSSGDSLNTEAFF. Here the CDR3 DNA reads TGTGCCAGCAGTTCGGGGGACAGCCTGAACACTGAAGCTTTCTTT.

This clone was counted once. The chain combines TRBV2 with TRBJ1-6; 7 bases line up with TRBD1. Per the germline V gene, CDR1 is SNHLY and CDR2 is FYNNEI. The CDR3 loop spans 15 amino acids. After removal of 7 bases from V and 6 bases from J, the junction contained 9 bases not matched to a gene. The CDR3 loop is CASTNAGGSNSPLHF. The CDR3, as DNA: TGTGCCAGCACCAACGCAGGGGGTAGTAATTCACCCCTCCACTTT.

V usage is TRBV28 and J usage is TRBJ1-1; the D gene is possibly TRBD1 (6 bases). CDR1 is MDHEN, CDR2 SYDVKM, per germline. The length of the CDR3 is 13 residues. Between the trimmed V and J ends, which lost 6 bases and 1 base, there was a span of 9 bases. The CDR3 spells CASSPGQNTEAFF. For the CDR3, the DNA is TGTGCCAGCAGCCCGGGACAGAACACTGAAGCTTTCTTT.